Shown below are 32 T cell receptor beta chains from a single sample sequenced in a study of cytomegalovirus exposure and HLA in healthy donors. PCR involved 60 Vbeta and 13 Jbeta primers. Repertoires were generated with immunoSEQ multiplex PCR, while TCRdb's copy carries only in-frame clones and drops some. The table has hundreds of thousands of clones, roughly 83% seen once. Sequenced material: PBMCs. The receptors stem from a boy between 2 and 10 years old in good health and CMV-seronegative.

This CDR3 reads CASSDSATGGQPQHF. DNA for the CDR3: TGTGCCAGCAGTGACTCCGCGACAGGGGGACAGCCCCAGCATTTT. This sequence joins TRBV6-4 and TRBJ1-5, with 9 bases fitting TRBD1. Looked up from germline, CDR1 is MRHNA and CDR2 is SNTAGT. The CDR3 has 15 amino acids. With V trimmed by 0 bases and J by 7 bases, 4 bases remained unmatched.

The V gene is TRBV6-1, the J gene TRBJ1-2; 7 positions match TRBD1. Trimming at V came to 1 base and at J to 4 bases, leaving 3 bases not matched to a gene. The CDR3 has 14 residues. Germline CDR1 reads MNHNS; CDR2 reads SASEGT. The CDR3 sequence: CASSEGGGGYGYTF. CDR3 DNA: TGTGCCAGCAGTGAAGGAGGGGGCGGCTATGGCTACACCTTC.

The chain carries TRBV25-1 and TRBJ2-3, with 14 bases lining up with TRBD2. The germline CDR1 and CDR2 sequences are MGHDK and SYGVNS. This CDR3 has 18 residues. The V gene end was trimmed by 5 bases and the J gene end by 4 bases; junction bases not matched to a gene: 11. DNA of the CDR3: TGTGCCAGCAGTCAGATGGTCGGACTAGCGGGAGGCCCAGATACGCAGTATTTT. It codes for CASSQMVGLAGGPDTQYF.

The rearrangement joins TRBV30 to TRBJ2-2; D is unresolved. The CDR3 contains 12 residues. Trimming took off 5 bases at V and 6 bases at J, with 10 bases between the two ends. From germline, CDR1 is GTSNPN and CDR2 SVGIG (reference sequence). DNA of the CDR3: TGTGCCTGGGATTCAGTGGCCGGGGAGCTGTTTTTT. Amino acids: CAWDSVAGELFF.

The V gene is TRBV5-6, the J gene TRBJ1-2; weak D call: TRBD1 (5 bases). The CDR3 consists of 14 residues. Germline lookup yields CDR1 SGHDT and CDR2 YYEEEE. V lost 0 bases and J 1 base, leaving 7 bases between the germline ends. CDR3 coding DNA: TGTGCCAGCAGCTTGGTCAGGGTTAACTATGGCTACACCTTC. Amino acids: CASSLVRVNYGYTF. The full variable domain, in which reference TRBV5-6 and TRBJ1-2 provide the parts outside the CDR3, is DAGVTQSPTHLIKTRGQQVTLRCSPKSGHDTVSWYQQALGQGPQFIFQYYEEEERQRGNFPDRFSGHQFPNYSSELNVNALLLGDSALYLCASSLVRVNYGYTFGSGTRLTVV.

This sequence joins TRBV2 and TRBJ2-5; 8 bases line up with TRBD2. Matching the DNA end better, TRBJ2-7 makes the J call doubtful. The germline gives CDR1 SNHLY, CDR2 FYNNEI. The CDR3 contains 15 residues. The DNA for the CDR3 is TGTGCCAGCAGTGAATTGGCTAGCGGGTACTACGAGCAGTACTTC. Its protein is CASSELASGYYEQYF.

A remark on this clone: Its ends do not fully match the called genes, so a read error is possible. The rearrangement joins TRBV6-4 to TRBJ1-4; no firm D call. The CDR3 is 13 residues long. Germline loops: CDR1 MRHNA, CDR2 SNTAGT. The CDR3 region is CASSEATNEKLFF. Here the CDR3 DNA reads TGTGCCAGCAGTGAAGCAACTAATGAAAAGCTGTTTTTT.

The CDR3 spells CASSEYGEQETQYF. CDR3 sequence (DNA): TGTGCCAGCAGTGAATACGGTGAACAAGAGACCCAGTACTTC. This chain links TRBV2 with TRBJ2-5; D uncertain. The germline gives CDR1 SNHLY, CDR2 FYNNEI. This CDR3 contains 14 residues. Trimming removed 2 bases from V and 2 bases from J, with 9 bases in between.

The chain uses TRBV7-3 and TRBJ2-1; no clear D gene. CDR3 length: 17 residues. Germline-derived CDR1 and CDR2 are SGHTA and FQGTGA. V was pared by 5 bases and J by 2 bases, with 19 bases between. This CDR3 reads CASSPGVSGFPYNEQFF. The CDR3 bases are TGTGCCAGCAGCCCCGGCGTTTCGGGTTTCCCCTACAATGAGCAGTTCTTC.

This clone is a singleton in its sample. The CDR3 DNA sequence: TGTGCCTGGAGTTCGGGGACAATAAACACCGGGGAGCTGTTTTTT. Translation gives CAWSSGTINTGELFF. The chain is built from TRBV30 and TRBJ2-2; D is perhaps TRBD1 (6 bases). V lost 2 bases, J lost 2 bases, and 12 bases lay in between. Germline-derived CDR1 and CDR2 are GTSNPN and SVGIG (reference sequence). The CDR3 has 15 amino acids.

This chain's CDR3 is CASTDREDEQYF. In nucleotides, the CDR3 is TGCGCCAGCACCGACAGGGAAGACGAGCAGTACTTC. This rearrangement joins TRBV5-1 to TRBJ2-7, with TRBD1 matching 7 bases. CDR3 length: 12 amino acids. V trimming: 6 bases; J trimming: 5 bases; junction bases outside the gene matches: 5. Germline-derived CDR1 and CDR2 are SGHRS and YFSETQ.

This clone appeared a single time. The DNA for the CDR3 is TGTGCCAGCAGTGAACGGGTGGCCGGGTCTTATGGCTACACCTTC. Translation: CASSERVAGSYGYTF. V gene TRBV2 combines with J gene TRBJ1-2; D gene ambiguous. Germline values: CDR1 SNHLY, CDR2 FYNNEI. Trimming took off 2 bases at V and 5 bases at J, with 15 bases between the two ends. The CDR3 has 15 amino acids.

This chain connects TRBV10-2 to TRBJ2-1, with 8 bases aligning to TRBD1. The CDR3 has 13 amino acids. CDR1 is WSHSY, CDR2 SAAADI, per germline. V trimming: 6 bases; J trimming: 6 bases; junction bases outside the gene matches: 4. The CDR3 DNA reads as TGCGCCAGCAGAAGACAGGGGAGCAATGAGCAGTTCTTC. Translation gives CASRRQGSNEQFF.

V is TRBV27 and J is TRBJ2-1, with 10 bases matching TRBD2. CDR1 is MNHEY and CDR2 is SMNVEV in the germline V gene (reference sequence). The CDR3 contains 15 residues. Trimming removed 3 bases from V and 8 bases from J; junction bases left unmatched: 7. The CDR3 sequence: CASSFPSGGAHEQFF. CDR3 nucleotide sequence: TGTGCCAGCAGTTTCCCCAGCGGGGGGGCCCATGAGCAGTTCTTC.

The J gene is TRBJ1-1, the V gene TRBV2; D call uncertain. The CDR3 consists of 15 residues. Trimming shortened V by 5 bases and J by 7 bases, and 20 bases separated the two germline ends. CDR1 and CDR2 (germline): SNHLY, FYNNEI. The CDR3 region is CASSPFWRARNEAFF. The CDR3 nucleotides are TGTGCCAGCAGTCCCTTTTGGAGGGCGCGGAATGAAGCTTTCTTT.

V gene TRBV11-2 combines with J gene TRBJ1-2; no clear D gene. The V end was cut by 2 bases, the J end by 4 bases, with 14 bases between. Germline CDR1 SGHAT, CDR2 FQNNGV. CDR3 length: 15 amino acids. CDR3 bases: TGTGCCAGCAGCTTAAACAATTTTGATTTCTATGGCTACACCTTC. It is translated as CASSLNNFDFYGYTF.

V is TRBV25-1 and J is TRBJ1-2; 7 nucleotides align to TRBD1. CDR3 size: 13 residues. The trim removed 3 bases at V and 8 bases at J, leaving 6 bases unmatched. Germline V lookup: CDR1 MGHDK, CDR2 SYGVNS. This chain's CDR3 is CASSDTGAEGYTF. DNA for the CDR3: TGTGCCAGCAGTGACACAGGGGCGGAAGGCTACACCTTC.

V usage is TRBV19 and J usage is TRBJ2-2; TRBD1 matches at 7 bases. The V gene's germline CDR1 is LNHDA and CDR2 SQIVND (reference sequence). V was pared by 5 bases and J by 6 bases, with 3 bases of the junction left unmatched. The CDR3 length is 13 residues. CDR3 sequence (DNA): TGTGCCAGTAGTCCCCAGGGGGCCGGGGAGCTGTTTTTT. Translation: CASSPQGAGELFF. Drawing the rest from reference TRBV19 and TRBJ2-2, the complete variable domain is DGGITQSPKYLFRKEGQNVTLSCEQNLNHDAMYWYRQDPGQGLRLIYYSQIVNDFQKGDIAEGYSVSREKKESFPLTVTSAQKNPTAFYLCASSPQGAGELFFGEGSRLTVL.

The CDR3 protein is CASSERETSYYNEQFF. In nucleotides, the CDR3 is TGTGCCAGCAGTGAGAGAGAGACATCATACTACAATGAGCAGTTCTTC. The chain links TRBV6-1 to TRBJ2-1; D is ambiguous. Germline V gene data show CDR1 as MNHNS and CDR2 as SASEGT. Trimming left V 3 bases short and J 3 bases short, with 15 bases between. This CDR3 spans 16 amino acids.

The table lists this clone with a few counts. The chain recombines TRBV5-6 with TRBJ1-2, with a tentative D call TRBD1 (5 bases). The CDR3 sequence is 16 residues long. The V gene's germline CDR1 is SGHDT and CDR2 YYEEEE. Trimming stripped 0 bases from V and 0 bases from J, with 12 bases between. The CDR3 DNA is TGTGCCAGCAGCTTGGTTCGACAGCCAGCTAACTATGGCTACACCTTC. Translating it yields CASSLVRQPANYGYTF.

The chain recombines TRBV19 with TRBJ2-5; 7 bases fit TRBD1. CDR3 length equals 15 residues. The ends lost 3 bases at V and 5 bases at J; junction bases unmatched: 9. Germline loops: CDR1 LNHDA, CDR2 SQIVND (reference sequence). Here the CDR3 reads CASSIHRGTGETQYF. As DNA, the CDR3 is TGTGCCAGTAGTATCCACAGGGGCACGGGGGAGACCCAGTACTTC.

The chain carries TRBV7-2 and TRBJ1-1; 11 nucleotides line up with TRBD1. Losses at the gene ends were 1 base for V and 5 bases for J; bases not matched to a gene: 9. The germline V gene has CDR1 SGHTA and CDR2 FQGNSA. The CDR3 totals 17 residues. The DNA for the CDR3 is TGTGCCAGCAGCTTAGGGGGAACAGGGACAGGGGGGACTGAAGCTTTCTTT. Its protein product is CASSLGGTGTGGTEAFF.

The V gene is TRBV10-2, the J gene TRBJ2-5; tentative D call: TRBD1 (5 bases). Trimming cost V 0 bases and J 9 bases, with 8 bases left between them. CDR1 WSHSY and CDR2 SAAADI come from the germline V gene. This CDR3 spans 12 amino acids. CDR3 protein: CASSESMGPQYF. The CDR3, as DNA: TGCGCCAGCAGTGAGTCGATGGGGCCCCAGTACTTC.

The V and J genes are TRBV27 and TRBJ2-1, with 9 bases that match TRBD1. The CDR3 runs 16 residues. Looked up from germline, CDR1 is MNHEY and CDR2 is SMNVEV (reference sequence). With V trimmed by 6 bases and J by 1 base, 7 bases remained unmatched. The CDR3 loop is CASSFAGTGSYNEQFF. The CDR3 DNA sequence: TGTGCCAGCAGCTTCGCCGGGACAGGGTCCTACAATGAGCAGTTCTTC.

The chain has TRBV11-2 and TRBJ2-3; 13 bases map to TRBD2. The CDR3 loop spans 18 amino acids. Germline values: CDR1 SGHAT, CDR2 FQNNGV. Unmatched junction bases numbered 10, after V lost 5 bases and J lost 2 bases. This chain's CDR3 is CASSPGTSGAYYTDTQYF. CDR3 in DNA: TGTGCCAGCAGCCCCGGGACTAGCGGGGCCTACTACACAGATACGCAGTATTTT.

This chain joins TRBV6-5 and TRBJ2-7; D might be TRBD1 (5 bases). Deletions cut 5 bases from V and 6 bases from J, with 14 bases between. This CDR3 is 13 amino acids long. Germline values: CDR1 MNHEY, CDR2 SVGAGI. The CDR3 DNA sequence: TGTGCCAGCAGTGTCCGACAGTTCAGCGAGCAGTACTTC. It encodes CASSVRQFSEQYF.

This clone was observed once. The rearrangement uses TRBV5-1 and TRBJ1-2, with 7 nucleotides matching TRBD1. Germline loops: CDR1 SGHRS, CDR2 YFSETQ. J was trimmed by 3 bases and V by 0 bases; bases with no gene match: 5. This CDR3 comprises 15 residues. The CDR3 loop reads CASSLGEQGYYGYTF. The CDR3 DNA reads as TGCGCCAGCAGCTTGGGGGAACAGGGGTACTATGGCTACACCTTC.

Comments on this clone: Different DNA sequences within this sample yield the same CDR3. The J gene is TRBJ1-5, the V gene TRBV19, with 9 bases lining up with TRBD1. This CDR3 is 15 amino acids long. From germline, CDR1 is LNHDA and CDR2 SQIVND (reference sequence). V gave up 5 bases and J gave up 1 base; unmatched junction bases: 3. This chain's CDR3 is CASSVGQGSNQPQHF. The CDR3 nucleotides are TGTGCCAGTAGTGTTGGACAGGGGAGCAATCAGCCCCAGCATTTT.

The V gene is TRBV7-8, the J gene TRBJ1-1, with TRBD1 matching 8 bases. The CDR3 is made up of 14 amino acids. Germline trimming cut 10 bases from V and 5 bases from J; bases unmatched to any gene: 12. Germline loops: CDR1 SGHVS, CDR2 FQNEAQ. In DNA, the CDR3 is TGTGCCACCTTAGGGGGCAGGGGGCGTACTGAAGCTTTCTTT. This codes for CATLGGRGRTEAFF. Together with reference TRBV7-8 and TRBJ1-1, the CDR3 gives the full variable domain: GAGVSQSPRYKVAKRGQDVALRCDPISGHVSLFWYQQALGQGPEFLTYFQNEAQLDKSGLPSDRFFAERPEGSVSTLKIQRTQQEDSAVYLCATLGGRGRTEAFFGQGTRLTVV.

The chain uses TRBV9 and TRBJ1-2; no reliable D call. Looked up from germline, CDR1 is SGDLS and CDR2 is YYNGEE. V lost 4 bases, J lost 0 bases, and 10 bases lay in between. The CDR3 is 14 residues long. CDR3 bases: TGTGCCAGCAGCCGCGGCGATTCTAACTATGGCTACACCTTC. This sequence encodes CASSRGDSNYGYTF. Filled out from reference TRBV9 and TRBJ1-2, the complete variable domain reads DSGVTQTPKHLITATGQRVTLRCSPRSGDLSVYWYQQSLDQGLQFLIQYYNGEERAKGNILERFSAQQFPDLHSELNLSSLELGDSALYFCASSRGDSNYGYTFGSGTRLTVV.

The rearrangement links TRBV20-1 to TRBJ1-2; a possible D gene is TRBD1 (6 bases). The germline V and J ends were trimmed by 6 bases and 10 bases, with 12 bases remaining between them. This CDR3 spans 10 amino acids. The germline V gene encodes CDR1 DFQATT and CDR2 SNEGSKA (reference sequence). The chain's CDR3 is CSAKDSDYTF. CDR3 in DNA: TGCAGTGCGAAGGACAGTGACTACACCTTC.

The CDR3 reads CAWSAPDRVHKNIQYF. The CDR3 DNA reads TGTGCCTGGAGTGCCCCGGACAGGGTCCACAAAAACATTCAGTACTTC. V is TRBV30 and J is TRBJ2-4, with 8 bases fitting TRBD1. Germline CDR1 is GTSNPN and CDR2 is SVGIG (reference sequence). Trimming removed 1 base from V and 3 bases from J; junction bases left unmatched: 8. CDR3 size: 16 residues.